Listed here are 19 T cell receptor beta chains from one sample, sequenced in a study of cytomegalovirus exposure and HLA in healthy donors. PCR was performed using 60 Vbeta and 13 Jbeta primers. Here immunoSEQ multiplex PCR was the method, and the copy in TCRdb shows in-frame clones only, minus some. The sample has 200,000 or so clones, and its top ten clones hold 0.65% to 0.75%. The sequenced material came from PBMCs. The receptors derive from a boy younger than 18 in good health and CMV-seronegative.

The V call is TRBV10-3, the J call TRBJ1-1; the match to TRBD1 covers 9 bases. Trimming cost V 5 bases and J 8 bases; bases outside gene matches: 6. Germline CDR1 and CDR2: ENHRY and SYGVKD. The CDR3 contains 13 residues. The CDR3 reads CAISLSQGAEAFF. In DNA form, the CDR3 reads TGTGCCATCAGTCTCTCACAGGGGGCCGAAGCTTTCTTT.

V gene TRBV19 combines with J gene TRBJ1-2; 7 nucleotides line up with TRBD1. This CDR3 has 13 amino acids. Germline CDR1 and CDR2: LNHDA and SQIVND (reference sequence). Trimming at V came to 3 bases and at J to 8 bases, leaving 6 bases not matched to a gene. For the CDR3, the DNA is TGTGCCAGTAGTATTGGAGGGGGCTGGGGCTACACCTTC. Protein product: CASSIGGGWGYTF.

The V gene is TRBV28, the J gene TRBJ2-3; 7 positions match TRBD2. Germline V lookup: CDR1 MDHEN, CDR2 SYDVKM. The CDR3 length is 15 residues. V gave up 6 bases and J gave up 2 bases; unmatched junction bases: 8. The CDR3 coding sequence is TGTGCCAGCAGCTCGGTGGGAGGGAACACAGATACGCAGTATTTT. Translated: CASSSVGGNTDTQYF. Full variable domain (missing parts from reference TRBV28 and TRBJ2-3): DVKVTQSSRYLVKRTGEKVFLECVQDMDHENMFWYRQDPGLGLRLIYFSYDVKMKEKGDIPEGYSVSREKKERFSLILESASTNQTSMYLCASSSVGGNTDTQYFGPGTRLTVL.

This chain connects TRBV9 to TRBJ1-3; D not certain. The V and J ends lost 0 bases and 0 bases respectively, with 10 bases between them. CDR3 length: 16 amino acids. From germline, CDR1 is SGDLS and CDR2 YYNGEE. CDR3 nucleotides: TGTGCCAGCAGCGTAGCCCCGACAACCTCTGGAAACACCATATATTTT. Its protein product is CASSVAPTTSGNTIYF.

CDR3: CASSLRDRNTGELFF. CDR3 sequence (DNA): TGTGCCAGCAGTCTCCGGGACAGAAACACCGGGGAGCTGTTTTTT. J is TRBJ2-2 and V is TRBV6-5; 7 nucleotides line up with TRBD1. V was pared by 5 bases and J by 2 bases, with 5 bases of the junction left unmatched. The CDR3 consists of 15 residues. Germline CDR1 is MNHEY and CDR2 is SVGAGI.

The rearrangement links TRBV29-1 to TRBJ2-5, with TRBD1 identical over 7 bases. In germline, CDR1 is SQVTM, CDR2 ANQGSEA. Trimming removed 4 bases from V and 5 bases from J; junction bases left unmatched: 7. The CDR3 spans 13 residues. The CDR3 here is CSVVSDRVETQYF. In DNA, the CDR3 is TGCAGCGTTGTATCCGACAGGGTTGAGACCCAGTACTTC. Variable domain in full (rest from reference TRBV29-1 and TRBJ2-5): SAVISQKPSRDICQRGTSLTIQCQVDSQVTMMFWYRQQPGQSLTLIATANQGSEATYESGFVIDKFPISRPNLTFSTLTVSNMSPEDSSIYLCSVVSDRVETQYFGPGTRLLVL.

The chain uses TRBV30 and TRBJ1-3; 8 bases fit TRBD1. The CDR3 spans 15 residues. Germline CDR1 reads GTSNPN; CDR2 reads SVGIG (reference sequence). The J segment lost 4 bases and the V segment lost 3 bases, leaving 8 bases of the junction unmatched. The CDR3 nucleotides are TGTGCCTGGAGCCTCTCCGGGACAGGCGGAAACACCATATATTTT. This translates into CAWSLSGTGGNTIYF.

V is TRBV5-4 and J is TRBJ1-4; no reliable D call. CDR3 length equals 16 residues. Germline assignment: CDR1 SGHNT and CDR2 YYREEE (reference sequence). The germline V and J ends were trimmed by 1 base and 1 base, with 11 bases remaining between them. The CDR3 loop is CASSLWSRGTNEKLFF. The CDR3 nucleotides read TGTGCCAGCAGCTTGTGGAGCCGGGGAACTAATGAAAAACTGTTTTTT.

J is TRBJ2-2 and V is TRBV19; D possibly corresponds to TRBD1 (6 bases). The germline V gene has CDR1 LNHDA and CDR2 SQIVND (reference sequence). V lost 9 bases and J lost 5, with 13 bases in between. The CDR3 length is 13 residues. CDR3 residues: CASRDTLTGELFF. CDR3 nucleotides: TGTGCCAGCCGGGACACCTTGACCGGGGAGCTGTTTTTT.

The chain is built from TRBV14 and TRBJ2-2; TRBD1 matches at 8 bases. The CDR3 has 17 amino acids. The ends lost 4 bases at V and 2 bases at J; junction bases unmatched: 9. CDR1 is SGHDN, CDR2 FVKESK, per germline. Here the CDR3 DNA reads TGTGCCAGCAGCCGAAACAGGGGGTTGGAAAACACCGGGGAGCTGTTTTTT. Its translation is CASSRNRGLENTGELFF.

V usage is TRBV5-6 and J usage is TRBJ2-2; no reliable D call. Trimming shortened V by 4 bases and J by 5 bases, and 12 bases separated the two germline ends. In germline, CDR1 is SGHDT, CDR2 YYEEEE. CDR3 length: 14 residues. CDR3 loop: CASSNRLATGELFF. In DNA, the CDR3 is TGTGCCAGCAGCAATCGACTGGCTACCGGGGAGCTGTTTTTT.

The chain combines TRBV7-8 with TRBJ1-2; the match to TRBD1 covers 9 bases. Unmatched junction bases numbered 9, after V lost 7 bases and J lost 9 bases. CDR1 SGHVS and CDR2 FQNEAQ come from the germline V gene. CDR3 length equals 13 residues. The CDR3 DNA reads TGTGCCAGCAAAGGAATGGACAGGGGTAGCTACACCTTC. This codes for CASKGMDRGSYTF.

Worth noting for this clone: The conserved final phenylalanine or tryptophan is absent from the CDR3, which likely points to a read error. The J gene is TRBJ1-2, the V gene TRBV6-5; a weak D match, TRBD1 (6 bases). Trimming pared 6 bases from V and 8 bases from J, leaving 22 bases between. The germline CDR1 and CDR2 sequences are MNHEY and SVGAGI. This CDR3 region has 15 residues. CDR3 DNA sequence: TGTGCCAGCAGCGGCCCACCGCGGGGGGCCAACGGCTACACCCTC. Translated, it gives CASSGPPRGANGYTL.

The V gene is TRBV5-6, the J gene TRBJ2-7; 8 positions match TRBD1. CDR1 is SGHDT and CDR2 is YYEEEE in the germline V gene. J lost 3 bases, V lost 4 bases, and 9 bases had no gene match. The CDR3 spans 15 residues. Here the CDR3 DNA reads TGTGCCAGCAGCCCCACCGGGACAGGTGGCTACGAGCAGTACTTC. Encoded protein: CASSPTGTGGYEQYF.

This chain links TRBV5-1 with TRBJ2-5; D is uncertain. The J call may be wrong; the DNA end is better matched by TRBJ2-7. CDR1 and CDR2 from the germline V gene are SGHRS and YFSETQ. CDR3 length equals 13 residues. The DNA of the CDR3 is TGCGCCAGCAGCTTGCATAGCTTTTACGAGCAGTACTTC. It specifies CASSLHSFYEQYF.

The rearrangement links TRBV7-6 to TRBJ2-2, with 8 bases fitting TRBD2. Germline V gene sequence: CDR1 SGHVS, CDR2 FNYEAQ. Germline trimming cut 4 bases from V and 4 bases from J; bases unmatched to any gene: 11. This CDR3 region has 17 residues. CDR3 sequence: CASSSVSGGIGTGELFF. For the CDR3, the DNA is TGTGCCAGCAGCTCAGTCTCGGGGGGGATCGGCACCGGGGAGCTGTTTTTT.

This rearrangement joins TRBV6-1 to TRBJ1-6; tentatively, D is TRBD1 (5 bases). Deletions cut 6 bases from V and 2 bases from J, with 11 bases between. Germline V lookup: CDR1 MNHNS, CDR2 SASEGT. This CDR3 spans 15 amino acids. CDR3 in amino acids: CASRVATAYNSPLHF. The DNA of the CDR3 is TGTGCCAGCAGGGTCGCGACAGCCTATAATTCACCCCTCCACTTT.

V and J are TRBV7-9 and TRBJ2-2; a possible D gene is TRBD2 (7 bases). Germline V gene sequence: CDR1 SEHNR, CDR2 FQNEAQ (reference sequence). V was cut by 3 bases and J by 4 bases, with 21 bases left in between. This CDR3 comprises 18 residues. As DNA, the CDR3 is TGTGCCAGCAGCTTCCAGCAGAGGGGGGGGCCGAGCACCGGGGAGCTGTTTTTT. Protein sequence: CASSFQQRGGPSTGELFF.

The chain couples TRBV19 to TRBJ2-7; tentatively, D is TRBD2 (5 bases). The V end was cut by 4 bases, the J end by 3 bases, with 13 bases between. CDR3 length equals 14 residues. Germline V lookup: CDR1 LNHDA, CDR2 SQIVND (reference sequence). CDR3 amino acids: CASSTGGLDYEQYF. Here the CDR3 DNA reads TGTGCCAGTAGTACCGGAGGACTGGACTACGAGCAGTACTTC.